This T cell receptor (beta chain) comes out of a study of blood T cells in healthy people across ages. Deletions cut 8 bases from V and 3 bases from J, with 8 bases between. The CDR3 has 12 amino acids. Primers used in a second PCR of about 6 to 11 cycles were a sample-barcoded 5' primer and a J-beta primer mix. TCRdb analysed the 5' RACE reads with MiXCR anew, one entry per CDR3 protein. The data contain around 1.5 million distinct CDR3 sequences, around 55% of them singletons. Source material: blood. This TCR was recovered from a man younger than 35 in good health. V gene TRBV12-3 or TRBV12-4 combines with J gene TRBJ1-3, with unresolved D. The CDR3 spells CASEGLGNTIYF. CDR3 in DNA: TGTGCCAGCGAAGGTCTTGGAAACACCATATATTTT.